The text below deals with one T cell receptor (beta chain). The antigen is unknown. The PCR ran on 60 Vbeta and 13 Jbeta primers. Here immunoSEQ multiplex PCR was the method, and the copy in TCRdb shows in-frame clones only, minus some. The sample lists 160,000 or so clones, 80% to 85% occurring once. With V trimmed by 2 bases and J by 6 bases, 8 bases remained unmatched. The germline gives CDR1 MDHEN, CDR2 SYDVKM. CDR3 length: 15 residues. The sample originates from a study of cytomegalovirus exposure and HLA in healthy donors. Findings of the study overall: Rare TCR sequences predominated, though certain public TCRs were found in many donors. It was taken for granted in presence/absence analyses that sequencing depth across donors was roughly uniform. The study put 160 or so TCR beta chains on its list as cytomegalovirus-associated.

Each donor was healthy, and each was a bone marrow donor. The sequencing input was PBMCs. J is TRBJ2-7 and V is TRBV28, with 9 bases lining up with TRBD1. The source of this sequence is a male donor in good health and CMV-seropositive. CDR3 nucleotides: TGTGCCAGCAGTTTAACAGGGACAGGGACTTTCGAGCAGTACTTC. It specifies CASSLTGTGTFEQYF. The whole variable domain, filled in from reference TRBV28 and TRBJ2-7, reads DVKVTQSSRYLVKRTGEKVFLECVQDMDHENMFWYRQDPGLGLRLIYFSYDVKMKEKGDIPEGYSVSREKKERFSLILESASTNQTSMYLCASSLTGTGTFEQYFGPGTRLTVT.